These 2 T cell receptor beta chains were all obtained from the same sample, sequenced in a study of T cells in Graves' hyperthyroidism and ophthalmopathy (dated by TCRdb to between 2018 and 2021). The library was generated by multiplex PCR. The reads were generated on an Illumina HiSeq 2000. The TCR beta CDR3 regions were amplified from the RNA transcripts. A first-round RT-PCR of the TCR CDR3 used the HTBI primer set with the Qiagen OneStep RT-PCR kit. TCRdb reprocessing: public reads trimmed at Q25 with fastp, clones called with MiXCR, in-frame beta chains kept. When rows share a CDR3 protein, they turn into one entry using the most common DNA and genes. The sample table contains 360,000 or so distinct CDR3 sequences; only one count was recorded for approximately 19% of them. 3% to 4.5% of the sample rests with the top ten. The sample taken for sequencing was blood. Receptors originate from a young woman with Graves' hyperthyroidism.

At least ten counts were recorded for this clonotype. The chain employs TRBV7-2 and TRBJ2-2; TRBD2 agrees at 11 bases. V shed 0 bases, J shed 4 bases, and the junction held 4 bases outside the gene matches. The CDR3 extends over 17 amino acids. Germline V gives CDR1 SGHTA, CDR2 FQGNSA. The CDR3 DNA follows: TGTGCCAGCAGCTTAGCCGCGGGACTAGCGGCCACCGGGGAGCTGTTTTTT. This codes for CASSLAAGLAATGELFF.

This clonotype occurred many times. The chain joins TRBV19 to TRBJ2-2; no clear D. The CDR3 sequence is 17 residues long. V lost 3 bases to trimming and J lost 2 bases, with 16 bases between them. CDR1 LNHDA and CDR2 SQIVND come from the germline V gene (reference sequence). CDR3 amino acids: CASSIPFWRHNTGELFF. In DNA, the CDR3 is TGTGCCAGTAGTATCCCGTTTTGGCGGCACAACACCGGGGAGCTGTTTTTT.